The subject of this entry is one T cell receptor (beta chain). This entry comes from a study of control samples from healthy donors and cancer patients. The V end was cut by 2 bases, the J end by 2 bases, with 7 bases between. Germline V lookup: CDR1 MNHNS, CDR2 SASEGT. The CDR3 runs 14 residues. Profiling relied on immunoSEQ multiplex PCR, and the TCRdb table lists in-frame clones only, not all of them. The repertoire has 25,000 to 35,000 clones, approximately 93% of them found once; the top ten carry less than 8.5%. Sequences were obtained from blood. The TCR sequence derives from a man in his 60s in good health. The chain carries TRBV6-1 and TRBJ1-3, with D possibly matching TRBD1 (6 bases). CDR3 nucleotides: TGTGCCAGCAGTGAACAGGGGCCTGGAAACACCATATATTTT. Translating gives CASSEQGPGNTIYF.